This TCR beta chain was obtained from a study of a mutant IDH1 vaccine in newly diagnosed glioma. This CDR3 has 16 residues. Time point specified: week 11, during vaccination. Vaccinated patients received 300 ug of mutant IDH1 20-mer peptide per dose, with topical imiquimod. About this clone itself: No antigen is known for it.

The method was immunoSEQ multiplex PCR; TCRdb's version includes in-frame clones alone and lacks a portion of them. This table has under 150,000 clones, 90% appearing once. The rearrangement uses TRBV21-1 and TRBJ2-1; the table's D call TRBD2 went unverified against the DNA. TRBV21-1 is designated a pseudogene. This material consisted of PBMCs, taken from a glioma patient whose treatment included an IDH1 peptide vaccine. This TCR was sampled from a woman aged 45-65 years with glioma. The CDR3 loop reads CASSKGGTGRDNEQFF. In nucleotides, the CDR3 is TGTGCCAGCAGCAAAGGGGGCACAGGGAGGGACAATGAGCAGTTCTTC.